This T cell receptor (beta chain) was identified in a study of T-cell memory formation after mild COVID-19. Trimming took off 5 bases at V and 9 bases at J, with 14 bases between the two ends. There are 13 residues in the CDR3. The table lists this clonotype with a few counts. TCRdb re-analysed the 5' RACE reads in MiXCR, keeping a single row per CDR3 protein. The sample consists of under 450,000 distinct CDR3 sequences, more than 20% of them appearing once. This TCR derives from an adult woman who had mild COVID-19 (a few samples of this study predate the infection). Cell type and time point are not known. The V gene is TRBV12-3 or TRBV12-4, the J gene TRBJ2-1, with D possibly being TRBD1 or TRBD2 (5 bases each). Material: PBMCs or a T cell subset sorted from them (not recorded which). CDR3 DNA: TGTGCCAGCAGTACCTTAGACGGGACTGAGCAGTTCTTC. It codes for CASSTLDGTEQFF.